The 27 T cell receptor beta chains below all came from one sample that was sequenced in a study of T cells in Graves' hyperthyroidism and ophthalmopathy. TCR beta CDR3 region amplification was performed from RNA transcripts. HTBI primers were the set used in a first-round RT-PCR of the TCR CDR3. TCRdb itself ran the multiplex PCR reads through MiXCR, one entry per CDR3 protein. The sample includes around 280,000 distinct CDR3 sequences, about 13% seen only once; the top ten take approximately 7.9%. The specimen sequenced was blood. These receptors were collected from a middle-aged woman with Graves' hyperthyroidism.

The chain joins TRBV7-9 to TRBJ2-3; D is ambiguous. Germline CDR1 SEHNR, CDR2 FQNEAQ (reference sequence). CDR3 length: 15 amino acids. Trimming removed 1 base at V and 2 bases at J, with 10 bases between. The CDR3 reads CASSLEGTATDTQYF. The CDR3 DNA sequence: TGTGCCAGCAGCTTAGAAGGCACTGCCACAGATACGCAGTATTTT.

This clonotype was seen only a few times. This sequence joins TRBV9 and TRBJ2-7; 11 bases are shared with TRBD1. Trimming took 4 bases from V and 4 from J; bases not matched to a gene: 4. The CDR3 loop spans 14 amino acids. Germline assignment: CDR1 SGDLS and CDR2 YYNGEE. The CDR3 here is CASSPRDRGYEQYF. As DNA, the CDR3 is TGTGCCAGCAGCCCCCGGGACAGGGGGTACGAGCAGTACTTC.

This clonotype occurred many times. The CDR3 sequence is CASSLDYRGSGGYTF. In DNA, the CDR3 is TGTGCCAGCAGCTTGGACTACAGGGGAAGTGGGGGCTACACCTTC. This rearrangement joins TRBV5-6 to TRBJ1-2; the match to TRBD1 covers 7 bases. Germline loops: CDR1 SGHDT, CDR2 YYEEEE. V lost 0 bases, J lost 8 bases, and 10 bases stayed unmatched. The CDR3 length is 15 residues.

This clonotype appeared many times. J is TRBJ2-2 and V is TRBV12-3 or TRBV12-4, with TRBD2 matching over 8 bases. J gave up 5 bases and V 6 bases, and 11 bases lay outside the gene matches. CDR3 length: 16 residues. This CDR3 is CASRPRGGPRTGELFF. The CDR3 DNA reads TGTGCCAGCAGGCCCCGGGGGGGGCCAAGGACCGGGGAGCTGTTTTTT.

Many counts were recorded for this clonotype. In DNA, the CDR3 is TGTGCCAGCAGTTTACCCCTAGCGGGAGGGCACAATGAGCAGTTCTTC. Amino acid sequence: CASSLPLAGGHNEQFF. The V gene is TRBV28, the J gene TRBJ2-1; 12 bases fit TRBD2. CDR1 is MDHEN, CDR2 SYDVKM, per germline. Trimming took 2 bases from V and 5 from J; bases not matched to a gene: 4. The CDR3 consists of 16 residues.

The V call is TRBV3-1, the J call TRBJ2-2, with 10 positions matching TRBD1. The trim removed 3 bases at V and 0 bases at J, leaving 10 bases unmatched. The CDR3 has 19 residues. Germline V gene sequence: CDR1 LGHDT, CDR2 YNNKEL (reference sequence). The CDR3 sequence is CASSHRTDRGPSNTGELFF. Here the CDR3 DNA reads TGTGCCAGCAGCCACCGGACTGACAGGGGGCCCTCGAACACCGGGGAGCTGTTTTTT.

This clonotype was seen just once. A read error may be the cause here, since a much bigger clone is one base away. The V and J genes are TRBV5-1 and TRBJ2-1; TRBD2 matches 11 bases. Germline V CDR1 and CDR2: SGHRS, YFSETQ. This CDR3 comprises 15 residues. CDR3 loop: CASSKGTSGGNGQFF. DNA for the CDR3: TGCGCCAGCAGCAAAGGGACTAGCGGAGGCAATGGGCAGTTCTTC.

This clonotype was seen repeatedly, ten times or more. The chain links TRBV2 to TRBJ2-3, with TRBD1 identical over 9 bases. Germline loops: CDR1 SNHLY, CDR2 FYNNEI. J gave up 9 bases and V 2 bases, and 6 bases lay outside the gene matches. The CDR3 covers 14 residues. CDR3 DNA: TGTGCCAGCAGTGAAACAGGGGGCGGTGGGACGCAGTATTTT. Amino acids: CASSETGGGGTQYF.

This clonotype was seen a handful of times. The chain joins TRBV20-1 to TRBJ1-5; unclear D gene. This CDR3 region has 12 residues. Per the germline V gene, CDR1 is DFQATT and CDR2 is SNEGSKA (reference sequence). CDR3 nucleotide sequence: TGCAGCGGACGGTATAGCAATCAGCCCCAGCATTTT. This codes for CSGRYSNQPQHF.

In this sample, this clonotype turned up many times. The gene calls are TRBV12-5 and TRBJ2-3; tentatively, D is TRBD2 (6 bases). This CDR3 comprises 16 residues. Germline values: CDR1 LGHNT, CDR2 FRNRAP. Trimming took off 7 bases at V and 6 bases at J, with 23 bases between the two ends. The CDR3 DNA reads TGTGCTAGTGATCTCGGGGCTAGCGACTCACCGGATACGCAGTATTTT. It is translated as CASDLGASDSPDTQYF.

The table lists this clonotype with many counts. This chain connects TRBV20-1 to TRBJ2-1, with D perhaps TRBD1 (6 bases). The CDR3 is 16 amino acids. Germline V CDR1 and CDR2: DFQATT, SNEGSKA (reference sequence). Trimming stripped 0 bases from V and 4 bases from J, with 16 bases between. The CDR3 loop is CSAREGETGHYNEQFF. Written as DNA, the CDR3 is TGCAGTGCTAGAGAAGGGGAGACAGGACATTACAATGAGCAGTTCTTC.

This clonotype was seen ten or more times. DNA of the CDR3: TGTGCCATCAGTGGCGGGCAGGGGGCTAATGGCTACACCTTC. It specifies CAISGGQGANGYTF. The rearrangement uses TRBV10-3 and TRBJ1-2, with TRBD1 matching 8 bases. After removal of 4 bases from V and 6 bases from J, the junction contained 7 bases not matched to a gene. The CDR3 is 14 amino acids. Germline V gives CDR1 ENHRY, CDR2 SYGVKD.

This clonotype was recorded at least ten times. J is TRBJ1-2 and V is TRBV7-9, with D perhaps matching TRBD1 (6 bases). Trimming cost V 7 bases and J 7 bases, with 13 bases left between them. Germline V gene data show CDR1 as SEHNR and CDR2 as FQNEAQ (reference sequence). The CDR3 is made up of 12 amino acids. CDR3 DNA: TGTGCCAGCATCGGAGGGGGTTTTGGCTACACCTTC. Its translation is CASIGGGFGYTF.

This clonotype was seen repeatedly, ten times or more. The V gene is TRBV6-4, the J gene TRBJ1-5; D gene unclear. This CDR3 spans 15 amino acids. The germline CDR1 and CDR2 sequences are MRHNA and SNTAGT. Trimming left V 4 bases short and J 6 bases short, with 16 bases between. The CDR3: CASSGPGGSGQPQHF. The CDR3 coding sequence is TGTGCCAGCAGTGGCCCCGGCGGGTCGGGTCAGCCCCAGCATTTT.

The table lists this clonotype with many counts. The rearrangement links TRBV30 to TRBJ1-1, with D possibly being TRBD1 (5 bases). The CDR3 runs to 12 residues. The V end was cut by 3 bases, the J end by 6 bases, with 11 bases between. The V gene's germline CDR1 is GTSNPN and CDR2 SVGIG (reference sequence). Here the CDR3 reads CAWRGADAEAFF. CDR3 in DNA: TGTGCCTGGAGAGGGGCGGACGCTGAAGCTTTCTTT. The full variable domain, its missing parts supplied by reference TRBV30 and TRBJ1-1, is SQTIHQWPATLVQPVGSPLSLECTVEGTSNPNLYWYRQAAGRGLQLLFYSVGIGQISSEVPQNLSASRPQDRQFILSSKKLLLSDSGFYLCAWRGADAEAFFGQGTRLTVV.

The table lists this clonotype with many counts. The chain's CDR3 is CASSLAGTISYEQYF. For the CDR3, the DNA is TGTGCCAGCAGCTTGGCCGGGACCATATCCTACGAGCAGTACTTC. This chain connects TRBV7-8 to TRBJ2-7; D possibly matches TRBD1 or TRBD2 (5 bases each). V was cut by 3 bases and J by 1 base, with 13 bases left in between. CDR3 length: 15 amino acids. Germline CDR1 reads SGHVS; CDR2 reads FQNEAQ.

This clonotype was observed many times. CDR3 in DNA: TGCAGTGCCCCGGAGAGCGCGAGCACAGATACGCAGTATTTT. Its translation is CSAPESASTDTQYF. The rearrangement uses TRBV20-1 and TRBJ2-3, with D hard to call. Germline V CDR1 and CDR2: DFQATT, SNEGSKA (reference sequence). V lost 6 bases to trimming and J lost 0 bases, with 13 bases between them. The CDR3 is 14 residues long.

In its sample, this clonotype was seen many times. The chain employs TRBV28 and TRBJ2-7; D unclear. Germline V CDR1 and CDR2: MDHEN, SYDVKM. Trimming cost V 2 bases and J 4 bases, with 3 bases left between them. The CDR3 consists of 11 residues. The CDR3 region has the DNA TGTGCCAGCAGTTTAAGGTACGAGCAGTACTTC. Amino acid sequence: CASSLRYEQYF. Together with reference TRBV28 and TRBJ2-7, the CDR3 gives the full variable domain: DVKVTQSSRYLVKRTGEKVFLECVQDMDHENMFWYRQDPGLGLRLIYFSYDVKMKEKGDIPEGYSVSREKKERFSLILESASTNQTSMYLCASSLRYEQYFGPGTRLTVT.

Note on this clonotype: A much larger clone lies one base from this, so it may be a read error. Since the CDR3 does not end with the conserved phenylalanine or tryptophan, this likely comes from a read error. This rearrangement joins TRBV28 to TRBJ2-7; 8 bases match TRBD2. The CDR3 has 18 amino acids. V lost 4 bases and J lost 4; bases outside the gene matches: 18. Germline V gives CDR1 MDHEN, CDR2 SYDVKM. The CDR3 sequence is CASSSPPGVAGSGYEQYL. In DNA, the CDR3 is TGTGCCAGCAGTTCCCCCCCCGGGGTAGCGGGGAGTGGGTACGAGCAGTACCTC.

This chain uses TRBV2 with TRBJ1-3, with no clear D. With 8 bases removed from V and 0 bases from J, the gap between germline ends came to 11 bases. CDR1 and CDR2 (germline): SNHLY, FYNNEI. CDR3 length: 14 residues. As DNA, the CDR3 is TGTGCCAGCTTGATGTCCTCCTCTGGAAACACCATATATTTT. Encoded protein: CASLMSSSGNTIYF. Full variable domain (rest looked up from reference TRBV2 and TRBJ1-3): EPEVTQTPSHQVTQMGQEVILRCVPISNHLYFYWYRQILGQKVEFLVSFYNNEISEKSEIFDDQFSVERPDGSNFTLKIRSTKLEDSAMYFCASLMSSSGNTIYFGEGSWLTVV.

This clonotype was observed many times. V is TRBV2 and J is TRBJ2-3; 7 bases map to TRBD2. The CDR3 is 13 residues long. CDR1 and CDR2 (germline): SNHLY, FYNNEI. Losses at the gene ends were 6 bases for V and 3 bases for J; bases not matched to a gene: 3. In DNA form, the CDR3 reads TGTGCCAGCAGGGGGAGGGTGACAGATACGCAGTATTTT. This translates into CASRGRVTDTQYF.

This clonotype appeared many times. This may arise from a read error, as a much more abundant clone is one base away. The chain couples TRBV28 to TRBJ2-3; D unresolved. Germline CDR1 is MDHEN and CDR2 is SYDVKM. The CDR3 contains 11 residues. The V gene lost 8 bases and the J gene lost 2 bases, with 5 bases spanning the gap. CDR3 loop: CASGYTDTQYF. CDR3 sequence (DNA): TGTGCCAGCGGCTACACAGATACGCAGTATTTT.

This clonotype appeared many times. The V call is TRBV12-3 or TRBV12-4, the J call TRBJ1-1; no reliable D call. The CDR3 is 13 amino acids. V dropped 3 bases and J dropped 1 base, with 6 bases sitting between them. CDR3 bases: TGTGCCAGCAGTTTCGGGCAGAACACTGAAGCTTTCTTT. Translation: CASSFGQNTEAFF.

Ten or more counts support this clonotype. The V and J genes are TRBV15 and TRBJ2-5; D possibly corresponds to TRBD2 (6 bases). Germline loops: CDR1 LNHNV, CDR2 YYDKDF (reference sequence). V lost 3 bases and J 4 bases, leaving 12 bases between the germline ends. This CDR3 contains 14 residues. In DNA, the CDR3 is TGTGCCACCAGCAGGAAGGGACTGGTAGAGACCCAGTACTTC. It encodes CATSRKGLVETQYF. Full variable domain (outside the CDR3, taken from reference TRBV15 and TRBJ2-5): DAMVIQNPRYQVTQFGKPVTLSCSQTLNHNVMYWYQQKSSQAPKLLFHYYDKDFNNEADTPDNFQSRRPNTSFCFLDIRSPGLGDTAMYLCATSRKGLVETQYFGPGTRLLVL.

This clonotype was counted only a few times. For the CDR3, the DNA is TGTGCCAGCAGTTACTCGATCCCGGGACAGGAAAATTCACCCCTCCACTTT. Translating gives CASSYSIPGQENSPLHF. V gene TRBV6-5 combines with J gene TRBJ1-6, with TRBD1 identical over 8 bases. The CDR3 is 17 amino acids. CDR1 MNHEY and CDR2 SVGAGI come from the germline V gene. V shed 0 bases and J 7 bases; nucleotides not matched to a gene: 8.

This clonotype was seen only a few times. This rearrangement joins TRBV19 to TRBJ1-1; no clear D gene. This CDR3 has 14 residues. V was shortened by 6 bases and J by 4 bases, with 15 bases between the two germline ends. Germline CDR1 reads LNHDA; CDR2 reads SQIVND (reference sequence). CDR3 nucleotides: TGTGCCAGTAGCCCCGGGAGGCATTCCACTGAAGCTTTCTTT. Protein: CASSPGRHSTEAFF.

This clonotype was counted between two and nine times. The chain has TRBV29-1 and TRBJ1-4; 8 bases are a match to TRBD1. This CDR3 has 12 residues. Looked up from germline, CDR1 is SQVTM and CDR2 is ANQGSEA. The V segment lost 6 bases and the J segment 6 bases; nucleotides outside the gene matches: 3. The CDR3 protein is CSVGTGDEKLFF. In DNA form, the CDR3 reads TGCAGCGTGGGGACAGGAGATGAAAAACTGTTTTTT.